The following is a T cell receptor beta chain sequence with its context. In this sample, this clone turned up once. This clone's antigen is unknown. Qualities for individual bases were not recorded, and no much larger clone is one base off. CDR1 and CDR2, per the germline V gene, are MNHEY and SVGAGI. V loses 4 bases, J loses 3 bases, and the germline ends lie 16 bases apart. Including cysteine and phenylalanine, the CDR3 has 15 amino acids. Only CDR3 DNA is held: 45 bases, read in frame from base 1. The immunoSEQ Assay was used to sequence TCR beta CDR3 regions from DNA. The study's processing was this. T cell density was computed as TCR beta template counts normalized to usable DNA estimated by amplifying housekeeping genes. Using the preseqR package, richness was estimated by extrapolating to 120,000 templates for tissue samples and 400,000 templates for PBMC samples. Clonality was defined by subtracting Pielou's evenness from one. Tissue-enriched TCRs were identified by differential abundance testing using productive amino-acid clonotypes, minimum total count 5 and alpha 0.1. Repertoire overlap between compartments was quantified with the Jaccard Index and Morisita Overlap Index. GLIPH clustered TCR beta CDR3s with public tetramer-defined viral CDR3s; viral motifs required at least three viral sequences plus V-gene enrichment. This immuneACCESS table, as held by TCRdb, lists in-frame sequences with V and J called but not all clones. Of the missing ones, under half trace to an unresolved V gene in checked studies; the others have no known cause. D and trimming come from the DNA, and the V and J calls and clone size come from that table. This sample comprises fewer than 45,000 clones, roughly 90% of them detected only once. The biggest ten clones account for more than 2% of the sample.

This sample was included in a study of T cells in localized non-small cell lung cancer (dated by TCRdb to 2018 to 2020). With regard to the full study: Comparing tumors with uninvolved tumor-adjacent lungs, the study looked at the T cell repertoires of 220 or so patients with early-stage NSCLC. The mean age of the NSCLC patients was roughly 70 years, with 130 or so men and 95 to 110 women. The cohort comprised 200 to 300 treatment-naïve NSCLC patients with resected, localized lung tumors.

Study-level results and caveats: Because of the exploratory design, TCR variables were selected using unadjusted p-values without false-discovery rate correction. Multi-region tumor sequencing was not performed, so intratumor heterogeneity could not be excluded. Higher blood T cell density associated with longer overall survival, while higher adjacent-lung clonality associated with shorter survival. Uninvolved tumor-adjacent lung showed the highest T cell clonality, higher than tumor, which suggests more focused antigenic responses in the adjacent lung. A median of 57 of the top 100 tumor clones turned up in the paired uninvolved adjacent lung, and 25 to 30 of those clones also ranked among the top 100 of that same adjacent lung.

At diagnosis, tumor, uninvolved tumor-adjacent lung and peripheral blood were collected and then preserved as a mix of FFPE and fresh-frozen material. Blood samples were analyzed as peripheral blood mononuclear cells for TCR repertoire profiling. This sequence uses TRBV6-5 and TRBJ2-7; the D gene is not confidently resolved. The TCR was taken from a female donor aged 60 or older with stage I squamous cell lung carcinoma. Sequencing was performed on peripheral blood, taken before any cancer treatment. CDR3 region: CASSLGTRAVYEQYF. The nucleotide sequence reads as follows: TGTGCCAGCAGTTTGGGAACTCGGGCCGTCTACGAGCAGTACTTC.